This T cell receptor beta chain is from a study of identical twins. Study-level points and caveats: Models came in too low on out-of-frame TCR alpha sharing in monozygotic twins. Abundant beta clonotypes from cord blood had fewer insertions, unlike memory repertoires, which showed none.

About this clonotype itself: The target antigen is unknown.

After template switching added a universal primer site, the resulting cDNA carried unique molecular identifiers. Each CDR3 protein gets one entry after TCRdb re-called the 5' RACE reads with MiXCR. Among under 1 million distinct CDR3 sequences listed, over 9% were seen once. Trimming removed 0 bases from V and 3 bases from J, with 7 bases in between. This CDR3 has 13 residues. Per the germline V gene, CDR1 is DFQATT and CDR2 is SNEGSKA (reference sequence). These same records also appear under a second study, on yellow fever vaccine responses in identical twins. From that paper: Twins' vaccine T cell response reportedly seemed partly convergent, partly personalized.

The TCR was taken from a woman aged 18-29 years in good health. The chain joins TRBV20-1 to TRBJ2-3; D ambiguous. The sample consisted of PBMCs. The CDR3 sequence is CSARDPGTDTQYF. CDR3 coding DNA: TGCAGTGCTAGAGATCCCGGAACAGATACGCAGTATTTT.